The 13 T cell receptor beta chains in this list originate from one sample, sequenced in a study of blood T cell repertoires in COVID-19. Here immunoSEQ multiplex PCR was the method, and the copy in TCRdb shows in-frame clones only, minus some. The sample consists of over 100,000 clones, approximately 70% of them appearing once. Material for sequencing was peripheral blood. The receptor set was obtained from a woman aged 65 to 85 with acute or convalescent COVID-19.

This rearrangement joins TRBV6-6 to TRBJ1-1; D gene uncertain. The germline CDR1 and CDR2 sequences are MNHNY and SVGAGI (reference sequence). V was shortened by 5 bases and J by 1 base, with 11 bases between the two germline ends. This CDR3 spans 14 amino acids. CDR3 DNA sequence: TGTGCCAGCAGTCCGGCTCCGGGGAACACTGAAGCTTTCTTT. Residues: CASSPAPGNTEAFF.

V is TRBV2 and J is TRBJ2-5, with D possibly being TRBD1 (7 bases). With 7 bases removed from V and 1 base from J, the gap between germline ends came to 16 bases. The V gene's germline CDR1 is SNHLY and CDR2 FYNNEI. CDR3 size: 15 residues. CDR3 in DNA: TGTGCCAGCACTCTGGGGGGACAGATCCAAGAGACCCAGTACTTC. Residues: CASTLGGQIQETQYF.

The rearrangement joins TRBV2 to TRBJ2-4; 9 bases fit TRBD2. The ends lost 0 bases at V and 8 bases at J; junction bases unmatched: 5. Germline CDR1 and CDR2: SNHLY and FYNNEI. CDR3 size: 15 residues. The chain's CDR3 is CASSEARGGSYIQYF. The CDR3 DNA reads as TGTGCCAGCAGTGAAGCGCGGGGGGGGTCTTACATTCAGTACTTC.

The chain joins TRBV11-2 to TRBJ2-7; the match to TRBD1 covers 8 bases. With 3 bases clipped from V and 5 bases from J, the junction kept 3 bases outside the gene matches. The germline V gene has CDR1 SGHAT and CDR2 FQNNGV. The CDR3 consists of 13 residues. CDR3 nucleotide sequence: TGTGCCAGCAGCTTGGGACAGGAACACGAGCAGTACTTC. Translation gives CASSLGQEHEQYF.

The CDR3 loop reads CASRPRTGGGGYTF. In nucleotides, the CDR3 is TGTGCCAGCAGGCCTAGGACAGGGGGGGGTGGCTACACCTTC. This chain joins TRBV6-5 and TRBJ1-2; 10 bases are a match to TRBD1. Germline lookup yields CDR1 MNHEY and CDR2 SVGAGI. V lost 6 bases and J lost 7; bases outside the gene matches: 8. The CDR3 has 14 residues.

This clone turned up a few times. J is TRBJ1-3 and V is TRBV14, with TRBD1 matching 9 bases. V was clipped by 4 bases and J by 3 bases; unmatched bases: 7. Germline assignment: CDR1 SGHDN and CDR2 FVKESK. This CDR3 contains 16 residues. CDR3 loop: CASSLRGQGIGNTIYF. In nucleotides, the CDR3 is TGTGCCAGCAGCCTTCGTGGACAGGGGATTGGAAACACCATATATTTT.

V and J are TRBV6-5 and TRBJ1-1; D is possibly TRBD1 (5 bases). Germline CDR1 reads MNHEY; CDR2 reads SVGAGI. The CDR3 is made up of 13 amino acids. V lost 0 bases and J lost 3, with 5 bases in between. CDR3 DNA: TGTGCCAGCAGTTACTCGGGGCACACTGAAGCTTTCTTT. It specifies CASSYSGHTEAFF.

The rearrangement links TRBV6-5 to TRBJ2-1, with no clear D. Deletions cut 2 bases from V and 9 bases from J, with 11 bases between. CDR1 is MNHEY, CDR2 SVGAGI, per germline. This CDR3 has 13 amino acids. The CDR3 spells CASSYTTGAEQFF. In DNA form, the CDR3 reads TGTGCCAGCAGTTACACGACGGGTGCTGAGCAGTTCTTC.

The gene calls are TRBV5-4 and TRBJ2-7; possibly TRBD1 for D (6 bases). CDR3 length equals 15 residues. V lost 0 bases to trimming and J lost 1 base, with 11 bases between them. CDR1 SGHNT and CDR2 YYREEE come from the germline V gene (reference sequence). Here the CDR3 DNA reads TGTGCCAGCAGCTTGGGGCCAGGGGATTCCTACGAGCAGTACTTC. Protein sequence: CASSLGPGDSYEQYF.

The rearrangement joins TRBV6-1 to TRBJ2-7; 8 bases line up with TRBD2. The CDR3 is 15 amino acids. Germline V CDR1 and CDR2: MNHNS, SASEGT. V shed 2 bases and J 5 bases; nucleotides not matched to a gene: 8. CDR3: CASSESGSGSHEQYF. For the CDR3, the DNA is TGTGCCAGCAGTGAAAGCGGGAGTGGTTCCCACGAGCAGTACTTC.

This clone occurred once. The chain couples TRBV20-1 to TRBJ1-5; D is possibly TRBD1 (5 bases). Germline CDR1 DFQATT, CDR2 SNEGSKA (reference sequence). The CDR3 has 13 residues. V gave up 3 bases and J gave up 7 bases, with 13 bases separating them. CDR3 amino acids: CSASLQGHQPQHF. The CDR3 DNA follows: TGCAGTGCTAGTCTGCAGGGCCACCAGCCCCAGCATTTT.

This clone was recorded at least ten times. The chain uses TRBV6-5 and TRBJ2-3; D unclear. Germline V gene lookup returns CDR1 MNHEY and CDR2 SVGAGI. Trimming stripped 0 bases from V and 6 bases from J, with 7 bases between. This CDR3 is built from 13 residues. CDR3 DNA sequence: TGTGCCAGCAGTTACTCTCTCCGGGATACGCAGTATTTT. Amino acid sequence: CASSYSLRDTQYF.

The chain couples TRBV5-1 to TRBJ2-7, with 9 positions matching TRBD1. CDR3 length: 17 amino acids. V was pared by 5 bases and J by 4 bases, with 16 bases of the junction left unmatched. CDR1 SGHRS and CDR2 YFSETQ come from the germline V gene. CDR3 protein: CASRPEEGTGILYEQYF. The DNA of the CDR3 is TGCGCCAGCAGGCCGGAAGAGGGGACAGGGATTTTGTACGAGCAGTACTTC. Complete variable domain (other parts from reference TRBV5-1 and TRBJ2-7): KAGVTQTPRYLIKTRGQQVTLSCSPISGHRSVSWYQQTPGQGLQFLFEYFSETQRNKGNFPGRFSGRQFSNSRSEMNVSTLELGDSALYLCASRPEEGTGILYEQYFGPGTRLTVT.